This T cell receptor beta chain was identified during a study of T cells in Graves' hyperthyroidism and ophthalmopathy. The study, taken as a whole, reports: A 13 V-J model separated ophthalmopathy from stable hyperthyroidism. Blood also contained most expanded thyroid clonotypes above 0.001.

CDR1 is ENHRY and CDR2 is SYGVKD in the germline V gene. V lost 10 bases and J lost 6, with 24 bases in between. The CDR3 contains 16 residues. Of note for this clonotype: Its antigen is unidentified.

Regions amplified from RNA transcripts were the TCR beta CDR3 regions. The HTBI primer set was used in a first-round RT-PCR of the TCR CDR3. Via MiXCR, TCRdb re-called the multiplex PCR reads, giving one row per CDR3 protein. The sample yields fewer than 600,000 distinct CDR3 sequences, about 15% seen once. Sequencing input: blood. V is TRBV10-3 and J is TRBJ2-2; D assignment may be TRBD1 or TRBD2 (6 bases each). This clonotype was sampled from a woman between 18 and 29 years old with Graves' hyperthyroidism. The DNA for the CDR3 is TGTGCCACCGGAGGGGGGTCTCTTGCGAAGGCCGGGGAGCTGTTTTTT. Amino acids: CATGGGSLAKAGELFF.